The clone carrying this T cell receptor beta chain has more than one count but fewer than ten. The repertoire was sequenced with immunoSEQ multiplex PCR; TCRdb's copy has only in-frame clones and lacks some. Of 22,000 or so clones listed, roughly 80% are singletons. The data are from a study of ipilimumab plus nivolumab after autologous stem cell transplantation. CDR3 length: 12 amino acids. Looked up from germline, CDR1 is SGHRS and CDR2 is YFSETQ. The V and J ends lost 10 bases and 5 bases, in that order; junction bases with no gene match: 8. This specimen consisted of PBMCs, obtained in a trial of ipilimumab plus nivolumab as post-transplant consolidation. This chain connects TRBV5-1 to TRBJ2-7; TRBD2 agrees at 8 bases. The receptor comes from a male donor with diffuse large B-cell lymphoma. The CDR3 nucleotides are TGCGCCCCGCAGCGGGAGATGAACGAGCAGTACTTC. Its protein is CAPQREMNEQYF.